Included here is one T cell receptor beta chain sequence, with context. Other nucleotide sequences from this sample produce the same CDR3. The data were produced by immunoSEQ multiplex PCR, yet TCRdb's version contains in-frame clones alone and is incomplete. This table holds 70,000 to 100,000 clones, 80% to 95% found once. This entry is derived from a study of T cell changes during pregnancy in multiple sclerosis. This TCR derives from a female donor with multiple sclerosis, enrolled in a pregnancy study. This sample comprised peripheral blood, obtained in the first trimester of pregnancy.

The CDR3 loop is CASSTSGGADTQYF. In DNA, the CDR3 is TGTGCCAGTTCCACTAGCGGGGGTGCAGATACGCAGTATTTT. The chain employs TRBV6-4 and TRBJ2-3; 11 bases agree with TRBD2. The CDR3 runs to 14 residues. Unmatched junction bases numbered 6, after V lost 9 bases and J lost 4 bases. The germline CDR1 and CDR2 sequences are MRHNA and SNTAGT.